The rows below give T cell receptor beta chains drawn from one sample of a study of technical replicates of blood from several donors. Clones were sequenced by immunoSEQ multiplex PCR, and TCRdb holds only the in-frame ones, with some missing. Of roughly 51,000 clones listed, roughly 95% are singletons. Source material: PBMCs. These receptors were obtained from a human donor in good health. Some clones in this sample may be carry-over from other donors' samples. Each CDR3 is given with its conserved first and last residue. A D gene is named only where the DNA matches it firmly. The size field is filled for only some rows; it gives once, few, many or a size class.

v_gene	j_gene	len	abundance	d_gene	CDR3nt	CDR3aa
TRBV7-2	TRBJ2-1	13	.	.	TGTGCCAGCAGCCCAGTGGTGCGGTATGAGCAGTTCTTC	CASSPVVRYEQFF
TRBV5-6	TRBJ1-2	13	.	.	TGTGCCAGCAGCTTGGACAGGGCCGGTGGCTACACCTTC	CASSLDRAGGYTF
TRBV30	TRBJ1-5	15	.	TRBD1	TGTGCCTGGAGACCGAATCAGGGGGGCAATCAGCCCCAGCATTTT	CAWRPNQGGNQPQHF
TRBV5-4	TRBJ2-1	15	.	TRBD2	TGTGCCAGCAGCGCCACGGGACTAGGCGTGGCTGAGCAGTTCTTC	CASSATGLGVAEQFF
TRBV7-9	TRBJ1-1	16	.	.	TGTGCCAGCAGCTTACGGCAGGGCCTTGGGAACACTGAAGCTTTCTTT	CASSLRQGLGNTEAFF
TRBV4-3	TRBJ2-1	15	.	.	TGCGCCAGCAGCCAAGTTCGCGGGTTCGACGGTGAGCAGTTCTTC	CASSQVRGFDGEQFF
TRBV6-1	TRBJ2-1	19	few	TRBD2	TGTGCCAGCAGTGGGGGACTAGCGGGAGGGCGTAGCTCCTACAATGAGCAGTTCTTC	CASSGGLAGGRSSYNEQFF
TRBV7-3	TRBJ2-5	13	once	TRBD2	TGTGCCAGCAGCTTGACTAGCGGGCCTACCCAGTACTTC	CASSLTSGPTQYF
TRBV18	TRBJ2-7	14	.	.	TGTGCCAGCTCACCAGCAGGGGGGACAGCTGTGCAGTACTTC	CASSPAGGTAVQYF
TRBV5-6	TRBJ2-2	14	.	TRBD1	TGTGCCAGCAGCCGGACAGGGGACACCGGGGAGCTGTTTTTT	CASSRTGDTGELFF
TRBV7-9	TRBJ1-5	17	.	.	TGTGCCAGCAGCTTTCCATGGGGGCAGGGAGGGGGTCAGCCCCAGCATTTT	CASSFPWGQGGGQPQHF
TRBV30	TRBJ2-7	12	.	TRBD2	TGTGCCCGCGGGACTAGCGGGAGTAAGCAGTACTTC	CARGTSGSKQYF
TRBV7-9	TRBJ1-1	12	.	.	TGTGCCAGCAGCCCACTCCACACTGAAGCTTTCTTT	CASSPLHTEAFF
TRBV9	TRBJ1-3	21	.	TRBD1	TGTGCCAGCAGCGTAATTCCTGGACAGGGGGCTCTGGGGGTAGCTGGAAACACCATATATTTT	CASSVIPGQGALGVAGNTIYF
TRBV15	TRBJ2-7	15	.	TRBD1	TGTGCCACCAGCAGAGATAGGACAGGGATCTACGAGCAGTACTTC	CATSRDRTGIYEQYF
TRBV27	TRBJ1-2	17	.	.	TGTGCCAGCAGTTTATATCCCCCGGACAGACTTAACTATGGCTACACCTTC	CASSLYPPDRLNYGYTF
TRBV6-5	TRBJ2-5	14	.	TRBD1	TGTGCCAGCGGCTCCGGCAGGGGGTTGGAGACCCAGTACTTC	CASGSGRGLETQYF
TRBV30	TRBJ1-1	13	.	.	TGTGCCTGTACTAGGGGGATGAACACTGAAGCTTTCTTT	CACTRGMNTEAFF
TRBV19	TRBJ2-3	15	.	.	TGTGCCAGTAGTATAGTGGGGGCCGGGTCAGATACGCAGTATTTT	CASSIVGAGSDTQYF
TRBV6-5	TRBJ1-1	16	.	.	TGTGCCAGCAGTTACTCTTCGGGCAGGGGTTACACTGAAGCTTTCTTT	CASSYSSGRGYTEAFF
TRBV6-5	TRBJ2-1	13	.	.	TGTGCCAGCAGTCCCCTCACCACTAATCAGCAGTTCTTC	CASSPLTTNQQFF
TRBV9	TRBJ2-7	15	.	TRBD1	TGTGCCAGCAGCCCCCGACAGGGAAACACCTACGAGCAGTACTTC	CASSPRQGNTYEQYF
TRBV5-6	TRBJ2-1	12	.	TRBD1	TGTGCCAGCAGCTTCAGGACAGGGGGGCAGTTCTTC	CASSFRTGGQFF
TRBV11-2	TRBJ1-6	15	.	TRBD1	TGTGCCAGCACCCCGGGACAGGGGGTGAATTCACCCCTCCACTTT	CASTPGQGVNSPLHF
TRBV10-1	TRBJ2-2	15	.	TRBD1	TGCGCCAGCAGTGCGGACAGGGTGGACACCGGGGAGCTGTTTTTT	CASSADRVDTGELFF
TRBV7-9	TRBJ2-5	14	.	.	TGTGCCAGCAGCTTCCTTGAGACAGCGGAGACCCAGTACTTC	CASSFLETAETQYF
TRBV12-2	TRBJ1-1	15	.	.	TGTGCAAGTCGCTTATTGAAGGGGGCAACGGGTGAAGCTTTCTTT	CASRLLKGATGEAFF
TRBV25-1	TRBJ1-6	15	.	TRBD1	TGTGCCAGCAGTGTGACAGGGGACGGTAATTCACCCCTCCACTTT	CASSVTGDGNSPLHF
TRBV5-1	TRBJ2-3	15	.	.	TGCGCCAGCAGCTTAATGGGGGCGCCCCCAGATACGCAGTATTTT	CASSLMGAPPDTQYF
TRBV15	TRBJ1-3	14	.	.	TGTGCCACCAGCAGTCCTTCGTCCGGAAACACCATATATTTT	CATSSPSSGNTIYF
TRBV7-9	TRBJ1-1	14	once	.	TGTGCCAGCAGCCGTCAGGAGGGGAACACTGAAGCTTTCTTT	CASSRQEGNTEAFF
TRBV5-8	TRBJ1-6	14	.	.	TGTGCCAGCAGCGTCGGGGGGCTTAATTCACCCCTCCACTTT	CASSVGGLNSPLHF
TRBV4-1	TRBJ1-2	15	.	TRBD1	TGCGCCAGCAGCCAACCGGGACAGAAGAACTATGGCTACACCTTC	CASSQPGQKNYGYTF